The 26 T cell receptor beta chains presented below share a single source sample, sequenced in a study of blood T cell repertoires in COVID-19. Measured with immunoSEQ multiplex PCR; TCRdb has only the in-frame clones, and not every one. The data contain approximately 330,000 clones, roughly 87% of them singletons. The sequenced sample was peripheral blood. Receptors were obtained from a man aged 25 to 45 with COVID-19, enrolled during active disease.

This chain uses TRBV30 with TRBJ2-5, with 7 bases matching TRBD1. This CDR3 contains 13 residues. J was trimmed by 5 bases and V by 2 bases; bases with no gene match: 5. Per the germline V gene, CDR1 is GTSNPN and CDR2 is SVGIG (reference sequence). CDR3 region: CAWSQRGLETQYF. The CDR3 nucleotides are TGTGCCTGGAGTCAAAGGGGGCTGGAGACCCAGTACTTC.

The chain recombines TRBV6-5 with TRBJ1-2; D is unclear. Germline CDR1 MNHEY, CDR2 SVGAGI. Trimming left V 8 bases short and J 1 base short, with 5 bases between. The CDR3 has 11 residues. The CDR3 DNA reads TGTGCCAGCTTTTATAACTATGGCTACACCTTC. This translates into CASFYNYGYTF.

The V gene is TRBV28, the J gene TRBJ2-7; TRBD1 might be the D (5 bases). Trimming shortened V by 6 bases and J by 6 bases, and 12 bases separated the two germline ends. Germline lookup yields CDR1 MDHEN and CDR2 SYDVKM. This CDR3 contains 12 residues. The CDR3 DNA sequence: TGTGCCAGCAGGATCAGGGTGGGCGAGCAGTACTTC. It encodes CASRIRVGEQYF.

V and J are TRBV7-2 and TRBJ2-1; 10 bases are a match to TRBD1. CDR3 length: 16 residues. The germline CDR1 and CDR2 sequences are SGHTA and FQGNSA. V shed 3 bases and J 10 bases; nucleotides not matched to a gene: 12. The CDR3 loop is CASSFDRDRGRVEQFF. CDR3 nucleotide sequence: TGTGCCAGCAGCTTCGATCGGGACAGGGGCAGAGTGGAGCAGTTCTTC.

J is TRBJ1-2 and V is TRBV7-2; D may be TRBD1 (5 bases). CDR3 length equals 18 residues. Trimming stripped 3 bases from V and 6 bases from J, with 26 bases between. CDR1 and CDR2 from the germline V gene are SGHTA and FQGNSA. DNA of the CDR3: TGTGCCAGCAGCTTTGATCCGGGCAGGGTGATCTACTATAATGGCTACACCTTC. Protein sequence: CASSFDPGRVIYYNGYTF.

This clone has a single count. The V call is TRBV27, the J call TRBJ2-7; D remains unclear. V was pared by 2 bases and J by 3 bases, with 8 bases between. The CDR3 has 13 residues. The germline V gene encodes CDR1 MNHEY and CDR2 SMNVEV (reference sequence). CDR3 sequence: CASSLAESYEQYF. The CDR3 DNA reads as TGTGCCAGCAGTTTAGCGGAGAGCTACGAGCAGTACTTC.

J is TRBJ1-5 and V is TRBV7-2; D might be TRBD1 (5 bases). CDR1 is SGHTA, CDR2 FQGNSA, per germline. Trimming left V 5 bases short and J 6 bases short, with 11 bases between. The CDR3 runs to 13 residues. CDR3 coding DNA: TGTGCCAGCAGCCCGAACGGGGGTCAGCCCCAGCATTTT. Protein sequence: CASSPNGGQPQHF. The variable domain in full, completed from reference TRBV7-2 and TRBJ1-5, reads GAGVSQSPSNKVTEKGKDVELRCDPISGHTALYWYRQSLGQGLEFLIYFQGNSAPDKSGLPSDRFSAERTGGSVSTLTIQRTQQEDSAVYLCASSPNGGQPQHFGDGTRLSIL.

The CDR3 loop reads CATSAAGGPKTQYF. In DNA, the CDR3 is TGTGCCACCAGTGCGGCGGGAGGGCCGAAGACCCAGTACTTC. This chain uses TRBV24-1 with TRBJ2-5; 9 nucleotides line up with TRBD2. The CDR3 is made up of 14 amino acids. CDR1 and CDR2 (germline): KGHDR, SFDVKD. V lost 5 bases and J lost 6; bases outside the gene matches: 6.

This clone was counted a single time. The chain links TRBV6-5 to TRBJ1-3, with TRBD1 as a possible D gene (6 bases). This CDR3 has 15 residues. In germline, CDR1 is MNHEY, CDR2 SVGAGI. Trimming removed 9 bases at V and 1 base at J, with 16 bases between. The CDR3: CASNTGFGSGNTIYF. The CDR3 DNA is TGTGCCAGTAACACAGGGTTCGGGTCTGGAAACACCATATATTTT.

V usage is TRBV27 and J usage is TRBJ2-3; 11 bases agree with TRBD1. This CDR3 is built from 17 residues. Germline trimming cut 4 bases from V and 3 bases from J; bases unmatched to any gene: 9. In germline, CDR1 is MNHEY, CDR2 SMNVEV (reference sequence). The CDR3 DNA reads as TGTGCCAGCAGTTCAAGGGCCGGGACAGGGGGGACAGATACGCAGTATTTT. Translated: CASSSRAGTGGTDTQYF.

The V and J genes are TRBV30 and TRBJ1-6, with D maybe TRBD1 (5 bases). Germline loops: CDR1 GTSNPN, CDR2 SVGIG (reference sequence). The CDR3 length is 14 residues. V was shortened by 1 base and J by 9 bases, with 13 bases between the two germline ends. CDR3 DNA: TGTGCCTGGAGTGAGGGGCCCTGGGGTTCACCCCTCCACTTT. Protein sequence: CAWSEGPWGSPLHF.

This rearrangement joins TRBV28 to TRBJ2-3; 9 bases map to TRBD2. Looked up from germline, CDR1 is MDHEN and CDR2 is SYDVKM. The CDR3 covers 15 residues. Trimming removed 2 bases from V and 2 bases from J; junction bases left unmatched: 2. The CDR3 spells CASSLAGGFTDTQYF. The CDR3 DNA follows: TGTGCCAGCAGTTTAGCGGGAGGGTTCACAGATACGCAGTATTTT.

This clone appeared a few times. V is TRBV6-5 and J is TRBJ1-1; 7 bases match TRBD1. Germline CDR1 reads MNHEY; CDR2 reads SVGAGI. Trimming removed 9 bases from V and 4 bases from J; junction bases left unmatched: 5. The CDR3 consists of 12 residues. CDR3 region: CARKQGFTEAFF. The CDR3 nucleotides read TGTGCCAGAAAACAGGGGTTCACTGAAGCTTTCTTT.

This clone was picked up a small number of times. The chain links TRBV27 to TRBJ2-7; 16 positions match TRBD2. Per germline, CDR1 MNHEY and CDR2 SMNVEV (reference sequence). The length of the CDR3 is 16 residues. J was trimmed by 6 bases and V by 0 bases; bases with no gene match: 2. The CDR3 is CASSLSGLAGGREQYF. Here the CDR3 DNA reads TGTGCCAGCAGTTTATCGGGACTAGCGGGAGGGCGCGAGCAGTACTTC.

V usage is TRBV5-1 and J usage is TRBJ1-1, with TRBD1 as a possible D gene (6 bases). The CDR3 runs 14 residues. Looked up from germline, CDR1 is SGHRS and CDR2 is YFSETQ. The V and J ends lost 4 bases and 5 bases respectively, with 15 bases between them. CDR3 region: CASSPSSGVTEAFF. The CDR3 DNA reads TGCGCCAGCAGCCCATCCTCAGGGGTGACTGAAGCTTTCTTT. Drawing the rest from reference TRBV5-1 and TRBJ1-1, the complete variable domain is KAGVTQTPRYLIKTRGQQVTLSCSPISGHRSVSWYQQTPGQGLQFLFEYFSETQRNKGNFPGRFSGRQFSNSRSEMNVSTLELGDSALYLCASSPSSGVTEAFFGQGTRLTVV.

This rearrangement joins TRBV1 to TRBJ2-5; the table's D call, TRBD2, has no DNA check behind it. TRBV1 is classified as a pseudogene. This CDR3 comprises 17 residues. DNA for the CDR3: TGCACCAGCAGCCAAGATACGGTTCCCCAATTACAAGAGACCCAGTACTTC. It is translated as CTSSQDTVPQLQETQYF.

The chain uses TRBV6-6 and TRBJ2-2; TRBD1 agrees at 11 bases. The V and J ends lost 6 bases and 6 bases, in that order; junction bases with no gene match: 0. Germline values: CDR1 MNHNY, CDR2 SVGAGI (reference sequence). The length of the CDR3 is 13 residues. This CDR3 is CASRGQGAGELFF. As DNA, the CDR3 is TGTGCCAGCAGGGGACAGGGGGCCGGGGAGCTGTTTTTT.

The J gene is TRBJ2-5, the V gene TRBV6-5, with TRBD1 as a possible D gene (6 bases). Per the germline V gene, CDR1 is MNHEY and CDR2 is SVGAGI. V was cut by 4 bases and J by 1 base, with 16 bases left in between. The CDR3 loop spans 16 amino acids. The CDR3 loop reads CASSSLRDIPQETQYF. The CDR3 DNA reads TGTGCCAGCAGTTCCCTCCGGGACATTCCCCAAGAGACCCAGTACTTC.

The rearrangement links TRBV6-5 to TRBJ2-7; 9 bases match TRBD1. Germline CDR1 reads MNHEY; CDR2 reads SVGAGI. V shed 2 bases and J 2 bases; nucleotides not matched to a gene: 4. The CDR3 has 15 amino acids. CDR3 in amino acids: CASSYQGTGTYEQYF. The CDR3 DNA sequence: TGTGCCAGCAGTTACCAAGGGACAGGGACCTACGAGCAGTACTTC.

The chain employs TRBV19 and TRBJ1-3; TRBD1 matches at 10 bases. This CDR3 spans 15 amino acids. The germline V gene has CDR1 LNHDA and CDR2 SQIVND (reference sequence). V dropped 5 bases and J dropped 0; count of bases not matched to a gene: 1. The CDR3, as DNA: TGTGCCAGTAGTGGGACAGGGGACTCTGGAAACACCATATATTTT. Translating it yields CASSGTGDSGNTIYF.

In its sample, this clone was seen a few times. The chain links TRBV6-1 to TRBJ1-2, with D hard to call. Germline CDR1 is MNHNS and CDR2 is SASEGT. This CDR3 is 14 amino acids long. Deletions cut 1 base from V and 4 bases from J, with 10 bases between. CDR3 bases: TGTGCCAGCAGTGAAGACGACACAGTCTATGGCTACACCTTC. Protein: CASSEDDTVYGYTF.

This sequence joins TRBV5-1 and TRBJ2-3; 9 nucleotides agree with TRBD1. The CDR3 spans 15 residues. V lost 3 bases and J lost 6; bases outside the gene matches: 8. Germline values: CDR1 SGHRS, CDR2 YFSETQ. CDR3 region: CASSSQGQGFDTQYF. As DNA, the CDR3 is TGCGCCAGCAGCTCCCAGGGACAGGGTTTTGATACGCAGTATTTT. The entire variable domain, with the rest obtained from reference TRBV5-1 and TRBJ2-3, is as follows: KAGVTQTPRYLIKTRGQQVTLSCSPISGHRSVSWYQQTPGQGLQFLFEYFSETQRNKGNFPGRFSGRQFSNSRSEMNVSTLELGDSALYLCASSSQGQGFDTQYFGPGTRLTVL.

The chain joins TRBV18 to TRBJ1-2, with D possibly being TRBD1 (6 bases). Germline CDR1 is KGHSH and CDR2 is LQKENI. The germline V and J ends were trimmed by 6 bases and 5 bases, with 19 bases remaining between them. The CDR3 consists of 15 residues. The CDR3 DNA follows: TGTGCCAGCTCCCATAGCGCCAGGGGTGAATATGGCTACACCTTC. It translates to CASSHSARGEYGYTF.

The J gene is TRBJ2-7, the V gene TRBV5-5; D may be TRBD2 (6 bases). CDR1 is SGHKS and CDR2 is YYEKEE in the germline V gene (reference sequence). V shed 4 bases and J shed 3 bases, with 17 bases lying between them. This CDR3 has 15 amino acids. CDR3 bases: TGTGCCAGCAGCGTCTGGGTCGGGGGAAACTACGAGCAGTACTTC. The encoded protein is CASSVWVGGNYEQYF.

CDR3 residues: CASSPQLLGELFF. The CDR3 nucleotides read TGTGCCAGCAGCCCACAATTGCTCGGGGAGCTGTTTTTT. The chain has TRBV6-2 or TRBV6-3 and TRBJ2-2; unclear D gene. The germline V and J ends were trimmed by 6 bases and 7 bases, with 12 bases remaining between them. Germline V gene lookup returns CDR1 MNHEY and CDR2 SVGEGT. CDR3 length: 13 residues.

The chain uses TRBV5-1 and TRBJ2-5; D is unclear. CDR3 length equals 13 residues. Between the trimmed V and J ends, which lost 0 bases and 4 bases, there was a span of 7 bases. The germline CDR1 and CDR2 sequences are SGHRS and YFSETQ. CDR3 DNA: TGCGCCAGCAGCTTGGACCAAGCAGAGACCCAGTACTTC. It specifies CASSLDQAETQYF.